Here is one T cell receptor beta chain with its context. Its target is not known. The data derive from a study of shared clonotypes between healthy human individuals. Overall study context: Every donor yielded three CD4 naive, three CD4 memory, two CD8 naive and one CD8 memory plate. Study-level points and caveats: Only blood samples were collected, and tissue repertoires likely differ. Despite large depth, rarefaction showed incomplete sorted-subset sequencing. Represented diversity (both genetic and exposure-history) was limited by the small number of donors.

Germline CDR1 and CDR2: SQVTM and ANQGSEA. The CDR3 runs to 13 residues. V lost 4 bases, J lost 8 bases, and 15 bases lay in between. Method: immunoSEQ multiplex PCR; TCRdb's copy keeps in-frame clones and lacks some. The table lists some 240,000 clones, over 60% of them singletons. V gene TRBV29-1 combines with J gene TRBJ2-1; D is possibly TRBD2 (6 bases). The clonotype originates from a man between 25 and 39 years old in good health. The sample taken for sequencing was memory CD4+ T cells sorted from blood. Subset noted: CD45RA-negative fraction. The CDR3 region is CSVGGEGGYEQFF. CDR3 nucleotides: TGCAGCGTTGGGGGGGAAGGTGGCTATGAGCAGTTCTTC.